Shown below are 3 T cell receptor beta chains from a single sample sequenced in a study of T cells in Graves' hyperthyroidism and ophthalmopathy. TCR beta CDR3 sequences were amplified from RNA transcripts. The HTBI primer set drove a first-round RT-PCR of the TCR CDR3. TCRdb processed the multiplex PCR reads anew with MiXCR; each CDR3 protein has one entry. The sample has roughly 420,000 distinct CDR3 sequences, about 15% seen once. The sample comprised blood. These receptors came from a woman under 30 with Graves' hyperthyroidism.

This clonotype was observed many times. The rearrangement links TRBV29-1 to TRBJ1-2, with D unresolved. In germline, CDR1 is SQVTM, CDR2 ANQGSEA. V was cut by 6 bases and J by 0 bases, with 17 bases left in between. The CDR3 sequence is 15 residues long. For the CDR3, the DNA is TGCAGCGTCCTGGCGGAAGGTTTAACTAACTATGGCTACACCTTC. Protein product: CSVLAEGLTNYGYTF.

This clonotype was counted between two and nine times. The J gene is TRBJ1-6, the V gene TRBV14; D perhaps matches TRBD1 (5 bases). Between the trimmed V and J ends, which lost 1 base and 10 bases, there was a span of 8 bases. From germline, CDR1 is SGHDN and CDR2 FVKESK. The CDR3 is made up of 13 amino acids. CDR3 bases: TGTGCCAGCAGCCAAGGGGGCTCCTCACCCCTCCACTTT. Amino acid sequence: CASSQGGSSPLHF.

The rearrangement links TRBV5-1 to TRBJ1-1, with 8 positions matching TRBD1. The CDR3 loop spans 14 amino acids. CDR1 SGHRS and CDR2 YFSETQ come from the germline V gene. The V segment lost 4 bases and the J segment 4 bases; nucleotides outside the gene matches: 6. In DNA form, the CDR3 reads TGCGCCAGCAGCCCTCGGACAGGGACCACTGAAGCTTTCTTT. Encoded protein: CASSPRTGTTEAFF.